This TCR beta chain was captured by sequencing in a study of blood T cell repertoires in COVID-19. Study-wide context: The samples span acute and convalescent COVID-19 from the United States, Italy and Spain. Nucleic acid was either cDNA or gDNA, and it came from T cells, B-cell-depleted T cells, or PBMCs.

As originally analysed: Estimation of nucleated cell counts was performed using reference gene primer amplification. Data came from immunoSEQ multiplex PCR; TCRdb stores just in-frame clones and leaves some out. V, J and clone size are taken as reported in that table, and D and trimming were inferred from the DNA itself. The sample carries around 250,000 clones, over 70% recorded once. The CDR3 sequence is 14 residues long. Germline V gene sequence: CDR1 SGHTA, CDR2 FQGNSA. Trimming cost V 5 bases and J 0 bases, with 10 bases left between them. The sequencing sample was made of peripheral blood. The rearrangement uses TRBV7-2 and TRBJ1-2, with D unclear. This TCR derives from a human donor in a cohort sampled during active COVID-19. The CDR3, as DNA: TGTGCCAGCAGCCAAGAGGGTACTAACTATGGCTACACCTTC. The encoded protein is CASSQEGTNYGYTF.